Presented here are 18 T cell receptor beta chains from one specimen sequenced in a study of cytomegalovirus exposure and HLA in healthy donors (dated by TCRdb to the late 2010s). Library preparation used the immunoSEQ multiplex PCR assay. The table comes from immuneACCESS by way of TCRdb, which keeps in-frame sequences with V and J called. Part of the clones is missing from these tables; in studies checked, under half for an unresolved V gene and the rest for unknown reasons. For this sample there are about 110,000 clones; around nine tenths appear just once. Around 2.1% of the sample lies in the top ten. The specimen was PBMCs. The receptors were gathered from a woman aged 18 to 35 in good health and CMV-seronegative.

CDR3 region: CASSVGGGTTEAFF. For the CDR3, the DNA is TGTGCCAGCAGCGTAGGTGGAGGGACCACTGAAGCTTTCTTT. The rearrangement links TRBV9 to TRBJ1-1; D is possibly TRBD1 (5 bases). Trimming pared 0 bases from V and 4 bases from J, leaving 10 bases between. The CDR3 totals 14 residues. The V gene's germline CDR1 is SGDLS and CDR2 YYNGEE. The full variable domain, with the rest looked up from reference TRBV9 and TRBJ1-1, is DSGVTQTPKHLITATGQRVTLRCSPRSGDLSVYWYQQSLDQGLQFLIQYYNGEERAKGNILERFSAQQFPDLHSELNLSSLELGDSALYFCASSVGGGTTEAFFGQGTRLTVV.

V is TRBV7-2 and J is TRBJ1-5; D call uncertain. CDR1 is SGHTA, CDR2 FQGNSA, per germline. V was cut by 1 base and J by 9 bases, with 10 bases left in between. This CDR3 contains 13 residues. CDR3 sequence (DNA): TGTGCCAGCAGCTTAGTCGAGGCGGGGCCCCAGCATTTT. Amino acids: CASSLVEAGPQHF.

This clone was recorded only once. The chain carries TRBV6-5 and TRBJ2-3; D possibly corresponds to TRBD2 (6 bases). The CDR3 has 16 residues. Per the germline V gene, CDR1 is MNHEY and CDR2 is SVGAGI. V lost 0 bases and J lost 6, with 16 bases in between. CDR3: CASSYSTGTFGDTQYF. DNA of the CDR3: TGTGCCAGCAGTTACTCGACCGGGACTTTCGGTGATACGCAGTATTTT.

J is TRBJ1-6 and V is TRBV7-8; the D is unclear. Between the trimmed V and J ends, which lost 3 bases and 8 bases, there was a span of 17 bases. The CDR3 sequence is 16 residues long. The germline gives CDR1 SGHVS, CDR2 FQNEAQ. CDR3 in amino acids: CASSFPGLGRDSPLHF. The CDR3 DNA reads as TGTGCCAGCAGCTTCCCGGGCCTCGGGAGGGATTCACCCCTCCACTTT. The whole variable domain, remainder taken from reference TRBV7-8 and TRBJ1-6, is GAGVSQSPRYKVAKRGQDVALRCDPISGHVSLFWYQQALGQGPEFLTYFQNEAQLDKSGLPSDRFFAERPEGSVSTLKIQRTQQEDSAVYLCASSFPGLGRDSPLHFGNGTRLTVT.

This clone appeared a single time. V usage is TRBV9 and J usage is TRBJ1-4, with D maybe TRBD1 (5 bases). The CDR3 has 13 residues. With 0 bases removed from V and 8 bases from J, the gap between germline ends came to 8 bases. Germline CDR1 and CDR2: SGDLS and YYNGEE. The CDR3 DNA reads TGTGCCAGCAGCGTAGCGGGGGACGAAAAACTGTTTTTT. Protein product: CASSVAGDEKLFF.

This chain connects TRBV30 to TRBJ2-2, with TRBD1 as a possible D gene (6 bases). CDR1 is GTSNPN and CDR2 is SVGIG in the germline V gene (reference sequence). Trimming took 5 bases from V and 6 from J, leaving 10 bases between them. The CDR3 runs to 12 residues. The CDR3 nucleotides read TGTGCCTGGTCACAGGGAGCCGGGGAGCTGTTTTTT. Its protein product is CAWSQGAGELFF.

The chain has TRBV28 and TRBJ2-5, with 9 nucleotides matching TRBD2. V lost 7 bases to trimming and J lost 4 bases; unmatched junction nucleotides: 4. CDR3 length: 13 amino acids. Germline CDR1 is MDHEN and CDR2 is SYDVKM. The CDR3 nucleotides are TGTGCCAGCAATCTAGCGGGGAGAGAGACCCAGTACTTC. The encoded protein is CASNLAGRETQYF.

J is TRBJ2-1 and V is TRBV10-3; tentatively, D is TRBD1 (5 bases). The V and J ends lost 0 bases and 7 bases respectively, with 10 bases between them. CDR3 length: 14 residues. Germline V CDR1 and CDR2: ENHRY, SYGVKD. The CDR3 bases are TGTGCCATCAGTGAGTCGACAGACAATAATGAGCAGTTCTTC. Its translation: CAISESTDNNEQFF.

This chain connects TRBV7-2 to TRBJ2-3, with D unresolved. Germline values: CDR1 SGHTA, CDR2 FQGNSA. Trimming removed 3 bases at V and 2 bases at J, with 9 bases between. CDR3 size: 14 residues. Here the CDR3 reads CASSFDSFTDTQYF. CDR3 coding DNA: TGTGCCAGCAGCTTCGACTCCTTCACAGATACGCAGTATTTT.

The chain links TRBV14 to TRBJ2-7; 10 positions agree with TRBD1. The CDR3 sequence is 14 residues long. Losses at the gene ends were 3 bases for V and 1 base for J; bases not matched to a gene: 0. Germline CDR1 reads SGHDN; CDR2 reads FVKESK. CDR3: CASSQGQGSYEQYF. The CDR3 region has the DNA TGTGCCAGCAGCCAGGGACAGGGGTCCTACGAGCAGTACTTC.

The rearrangement links TRBV10-3 to TRBJ2-5; 12 positions match TRBD2. The CDR3 sequence is 18 residues long. V lost 0 bases, J lost 4 bases, and 9 bases stayed unmatched. Germline V gives CDR1 ENHRY, CDR2 SYGVKD. The CDR3 sequence: CAISESTPTSGSSETQYF. In nucleotides, the CDR3 is TGTGCCATCAGTGAGTCGACCCCGACTAGCGGGAGTTCAGAGACCCAGTACTTC.

CDR3 sequence: CASSFASGRADTQYF. The CDR3 DNA reads TGTGCCAGCAGTTTCGCTAGCGGGAGGGCAGATACGCAGTATTTT. The chain has TRBV28 and TRBJ2-3; the match to TRBD2 covers 12 bases. Germline V gene sequence: CDR1 MDHEN, CDR2 SYDVKM. The trim removed 3 bases at V and 4 bases at J, leaving 2 bases unmatched. CDR3 size: 15 residues. Full variable domain (outside the CDR3, taken from reference TRBV28 and TRBJ2-3): DVKVTQSSRYLVKRTGEKVFLECVQDMDHENMFWYRQDPGLGLRLIYFSYDVKMKEKGDIPEGYSVSREKKERFSLILESASTNQTSMYLCASSFASGRADTQYFGPGTRLTVL.

The chain carries TRBV25-1 and TRBJ2-7; the D gene is possibly TRBD1 (7 bases). Looked up from germline, CDR1 is MGHDK and CDR2 is SYGVNS. The CDR3 runs to 17 residues. The V end was cut by 3 bases, the J end by 5 bases, with 23 bases between. CDR3 amino acids: CASSDPGQEGSLDEQYF. Written as DNA, the CDR3 is TGTGCCAGCAGTGACCCTGGACAGGAGGGGTCGTTGGACGAGCAGTACTTC.

This clone was found a few times. The V and J genes are TRBV7-9 and TRBJ2-5; possibly TRBD2 for D (7 bases). The germline V gene has CDR1 SEHNR and CDR2 FQNEAQ (reference sequence). V was pared by 6 bases and J by 1 base, with 15 bases between. This CDR3 has 15 residues. The CDR3: CASSYPGGPQETQYF. The CDR3 nucleotides are TGTGCCAGCAGTTACCCCGGGGGGCCCCAAGAGACCCAGTACTTC. The full variable domain, with the rest looked up from reference TRBV7-9 and TRBJ2-5, is DTGVSQNPRHKITKRGQNVTFRCDPISEHNRLYWYRQTLGQGPEFLTYFQNEAQLEKSRLLSDRFSAERPKGSFSTLEIQRTEQGDSAMYLCASSYPGGPQETQYFGPGTRLLVL.

CDR3 in DNA: TGTGCCAGCAGTCGACTAGCGGGGGGCAGCGGGACCTACGAGCAGTACTTC. As protein: CASSRLAGGSGTYEQYF. The chain carries TRBV2 and TRBJ2-7; 13 nucleotides align to TRBD2. Germline V gene lookup returns CDR1 SNHLY and CDR2 FYNNEI. The J segment lost 2 bases and the V segment lost 5 bases, leaving 9 bases of the junction unmatched. This CDR3 comprises 17 residues.

The chain uses TRBV7-2 and TRBJ1-5, with D perhaps matching TRBD1 (6 bases). The CDR3 length is 13 residues. Germline loops: CDR1 SGHTA, CDR2 FQGNSA. V gave up 1 base and J gave up 7 bases, with 8 bases separating them. CDR3 sequence (DNA): TGTGCCAGCAGCTTAGACAGGGTCCAGCCCCAGCATTTT. Its protein product is CASSLDRVQPQHF.

This clone has just a few counts. The gene calls are TRBV6-4 and TRBJ2-2; the D is unclear. This CDR3 is built from 13 residues. Trimming stripped 5 bases from V and 5 bases from J, with 9 bases between. Looked up from germline, CDR1 is MRHNA and CDR2 is SNTAGT. CDR3 coding DNA: TGTGCCAGCAGTATTACAGCAACCGGGGAGCTGTTTTTT. Its translation is CASSITATGELFF.

CDR3 DNA sequence: TGTGCCAGCAGCGTAGGAGGACAGAACACTGAAGCTTTCTTT. Encoded protein: CASSVGGQNTEAFF. This chain uses TRBV9 with TRBJ1-1, with D maybe TRBD1 (5 bases). Germline CDR1 reads SGDLS; CDR2 reads YYNGEE. This CDR3 region has 14 residues. V lost 0 bases to trimming and J lost 1 base, with 7 bases between them.